The T cell receptor (beta chain) described here comes from a study of molecular identifiers for immune sequencing clone quantification. One entry per CDR3 protein results from TCRdb running MiXCR on the PCR reads. Of about 330,000 distinct CDR3 sequences in the sample, roughly 24% were seen once. The CDR3 loop spans 17 amino acids. V was clipped by 6 bases and J by 5 bases; unmatched bases: 13. The chain links TRBV12-3 or TRBV12-4 to TRBJ2-5; TRBD1 matches 12 bases. The clonotype comes from a human donor in good health. Some libraries in this study had Jurkat cell RNA spiked in. Sequenced: naive CD8+ T cells from blood, with Jurkat cell RNA spiked in. The subset is: FACS-sorted CD8+CD4-CCR7+CD45RA+ naive T cells. The CDR3 is CASSPWGQGALLETQYF. CDR3 bases: TGTGCCAGCAGCCCTTGGGGACAGGGGGCTCTTTTGGAGACCCAGTACTTC.